These T cell receptor beta chains were read from a single sample in a study of long-term antiretroviral therapy in people with HIV. The table came from immunoSEQ multiplex PCR; TCRdb's copy has only in-frame clones and leaves some out. The sample shows approximately 37,000 clones, around 83% of them seen only once. The material sequenced was unsorted PBMCs, taken 1 year after starting antiretroviral therapy. The receptors were gathered from a man between 18 and 35 years old with HIV. Each CDR3 is given with its conserved first and last residue. A D gene is named only where the DNA matches it firmly. The listing skips clone size in some rows; elsewhere it reads once, few, many or a size class.

v_call: TRBV27; clone_size: once; d_call: NA; j_call: TRBJ1-1; cdr3_aa: CASSYGGMDTEAFF; cdr3_nt: TGTGCCAGCAGTTACGGGGGTATGGACACTGAAGCTTTCTTT
v_call: TRBV7-3; clone_size: few; d_call: NA; j_call: TRBJ2-2; cdr3_aa: CASSYTGELFF; cdr3_nt: TGTGCCAGCAGCTACACCGGGGAGCTGTTTTTT
v_call: TRBV21-1; clone_size: NA; d_call: NA; j_call: TRBJ2-1; cdr3_aa: CASYRDSLYSVIYEQFF; cdr3_nt: TGTGCCAGCTACCGGGACAGCCTTTACTCAGTGATCTATGAGCAGTTCTTC
v_call: TRBV10-3; clone_size: NA; d_call: NA; j_call: TRBJ2-2; cdr3_aa: CAISESLLLATGELFF; cdr3_nt: TGTGCCATCAGTGAGTCATTATTGCTAGCGACCGGGGAGCTGTTTTTT
v_call: TRBV4-3; clone_size: NA; d_call: TRBD1; j_call: TRBJ2-7; cdr3_aa: CASSQGRDRDYEQYF; cdr3_nt: TGCGCCAGCAGCCAAGGCCGGGACAGAGACTACGAGCAGTACTTC
v_call: TRBV5-1; clone_size: NA; d_call: TRBD1; j_call: TRBJ2-7; cdr3_aa: CASSLKGGEFSYEQYF; cdr3_nt: TGCGCCAGCAGCTTAAAAGGGGGCGAGTTTTCCTACGAGCAGTACTTC
v_call: TRBV6-6; clone_size: NA; d_call: NA; j_call: TRBJ2-7; cdr3_aa: CASSPATGEQYF; cdr3_nt: TGTGCCAGCAGTCCTGCCACGGGGGAGCAGTACTTC
v_call: TRBV7-9; clone_size: NA; d_call: TRBD1; j_call: TRBJ1-1; cdr3_aa: CASSATQGRNTEAFF; cdr3_nt: TGTGCCAGCAGCGCGACACAGGGGAGGAACACTGAAGCTTTCTTT
v_call: TRBV11-2; clone_size: NA; d_call: NA; j_call: TRBJ2-3; cdr3_aa: CASTMWYGNTDTQYF; cdr3_nt: TGTGCCAGCACCATGTGGTACGGGAACACAGATACGCAGTATTTT
v_call: TRBV18; clone_size: once; d_call: NA; j_call: TRBJ1-1; cdr3_aa: CASSPRATEGGTEAFF; cdr3_nt: TGTGCCAGCTCACCAAGGGCCACCGAGGGAGGAACTGAAGCTTTCTTT
v_call: TRBV19; clone_size: NA; d_call: TRBD2; j_call: TRBJ2-1; cdr3_aa: CASSIGEATSGSLYNEQFF; cdr3_nt: TGTGCCAGTAGTATTGGGGAGGCGACTAGCGGGAGTCTCTACAATGAGCAGTTCTTC
v_call: TRBV19; clone_size: NA; d_call: NA; j_call: TRBJ2-7; cdr3_aa: CASSIAAGLREQYF; cdr3_nt: TGTGCCAGTAGTATAGCGGCCGGTCTACGAGAGCAGTACTTC
v_call: TRBV2; clone_size: NA; d_call: NA; j_call: TRBJ1-1; cdr3_aa: CASNVSPNTEAFF; cdr3_nt: TGTGCCAGCAATGTCTCCCCGAACACTGAAGCTTTCTTT
v_call: TRBV6-1; clone_size: few; d_call: NA; j_call: TRBJ2-7; cdr3_aa: CASSESGRYEQYF; cdr3_nt: TGTGCCAGCAGTGAATCAGGGCGGTACGAGCAGTACTTC
v_call: TRBV28; clone_size: NA; d_call: TRBD2; j_call: TRBJ2-3; cdr3_aa: CASSFGREASDTQYF; cdr3_nt: TGTGCCAGCAGTTTCGGGCGGGAGGCCTCGGATACGCAGTATTTT
v_call: TRBV4-1; clone_size: NA; d_call: NA; j_call: TRBJ2-2; cdr3_aa: CASSQDSHVGGELFF; cdr3_nt: TGCGCCAGCAGCCAAGATTCACACGTGGGGGGGGAGCTGTTTTTT
v_call: TRBV6-5; clone_size: NA; d_call: NA; j_call: TRBJ1-2; cdr3_aa: CASSYSTVQDYGYTF; cdr3_nt: TGTGCCAGCAGTTACTCGACTGTACAGGACTATGGCTACACCTTC
v_call: TRBV9; clone_size: NA; d_call: NA; j_call: TRBJ2-1; cdr3_aa: CASSDRDPGKDEQFF; cdr3_nt: TGTGCCAGCAGCGACCGGGACCCCGGGAAGGATGAGCAGTTCTTC
v_call: TRBV14; clone_size: NA; d_call: NA; j_call: TRBJ1-6; cdr3_aa: CASSVRTGFNSPLHF; cdr3_nt: TGTGCCAGCAGCGTAAGAACAGGGTTCAATTCACCCCTCCACTTT
v_call: TRBV5-5; clone_size: NA; d_call: NA; j_call: TRBJ2-7; cdr3_aa: CASSLAAGVVSYEQYF; cdr3_nt: TGTGCCAGCAGCTTGGCCGCAGGGGTTGTCTCCTACGAGCAGTACTTC
v_call: TRBV27; clone_size: NA; d_call: TRBD1; j_call: TRBJ2-7; cdr3_aa: CASSLGTGSYEQYF; cdr3_nt: TGTGCCAGCAGCCTGGGGACAGGCTCCTACGAGCAGTACTTC
v_call: TRBV5-1; clone_size: NA; d_call: NA; j_call: TRBJ1-2; cdr3_aa: CASSLDGLYGYTF; cdr3_nt: TGCGCCAGCAGCTTGGACGGCCTCTATGGCTACACCTTC
v_call: TRBV10-3; clone_size: NA; d_call: NA; j_call: TRBJ1-1; cdr3_aa: CAISDSGAGTEAFF; cdr3_nt: TGTGCCATCAGTGATTCAGGGGCTGGTACTGAAGCTTTCTTT
v_call: TRBV7-6; clone_size: NA; d_call: NA; j_call: TRBJ1-4; cdr3_aa: CASSLAAGTNEKLFF; cdr3_nt: TGTGCCAGCAGCTTAGCAGCAGGAACTAATGAAAAACTGTTTTTT
v_call: TRBV9; clone_size: NA; d_call: NA; j_call: TRBJ1-1; cdr3_aa: CASSVDPASTEAFF; cdr3_nt: TGTGCCAGCAGCGTAGACCCAGCCTCCACTGAAGCTTTCTTT
v_call: TRBV12-5; clone_size: NA; d_call: NA; j_call: TRBJ2-1; cdr3_aa: CASCRRGLAPYNEQFF; cdr3_nt: TGTGCTAGTTGCCGGCGAGGGCTAGCGCCCTACAATGAGCAGTTCTTC
v_call: TRBV5-6; clone_size: NA; d_call: NA; j_call: TRBJ1-1; cdr3_aa: CASSPPGGWNTEAFF; cdr3_nt: TGTGCCAGCAGCCCCCCCGGGGGCTGGAACACTGAAGCTTTCTTT
v_call: TRBV9; clone_size: NA; d_call: NA; j_call: TRBJ1-1; cdr3_aa: CASSVGGFTEAFF; cdr3_nt: TGTGCCAGCAGCGTTGGGGGCTTCACTGAAGCTTTCTTT
v_call: TRBV5-4; clone_size: NA; d_call: TRBD1; j_call: TRBJ1-2; cdr3_aa: CASSTSTGGDYGYTF; cdr3_nt: TGTGCCAGCAGCACTTCGACAGGGGGAGACTATGGCTACACCTTC
v_call: TRBV5-6; clone_size: once; d_call: NA; j_call: TRBJ2-3; cdr3_aa: CASRRDRLLTDTQYF; cdr3_nt: TGTGCCAGCAGACGAGACAGGCTCCTCACAGATACGCAGTATTTT
v_call: TRBV5-6; clone_size: NA; d_call: NA; j_call: TRBJ2-7; cdr3_aa: CASSKSPGYEQYF; cdr3_nt: TGTGCCAGCAGCAAATCACCCGGCTACGAGCAGTACTTC
v_call: TRBV9; clone_size: NA; d_call: NA; j_call: TRBJ1-2; cdr3_aa: CASSVVDSQNYGYTF; cdr3_nt: TGTGCCAGCAGCGTAGTGGACAGCCAGAACTATGGCTACACCTTC
v_call: TRBV7-9; clone_size: NA; d_call: TRBD1; j_call: TRBJ1-2; cdr3_aa: CASSADRDGYTF; cdr3_nt: TGTGCCAGCAGCGCGGACAGGGACGGCTACACCTTC
v_call: TRBV6-5; clone_size: NA; d_call: NA; j_call: TRBJ2-5; cdr3_aa: CASSYGETQYF; cdr3_nt: TGTGCCAGCAGTTACGGAGAGACCCAGTACTTC
v_call: TRBV6-1; clone_size: NA; d_call: TRBD1; j_call: TRBJ1-5; cdr3_aa: CASSGTGQTYSNQPQHF; cdr3_nt: TGTGCCAGCAGTGGAACGGGACAGACTTATAGCAATCAGCCCCAGCATTTT
v_call: TRBV5-1; clone_size: NA; d_call: TRBD1; j_call: TRBJ1-2; cdr3_aa: CASSLSTGQGAGGYTF; cdr3_nt: TGCGCCAGCAGCTTGAGCACGGGACAGGGGGCAGGAGGCTACACCTTC
v_call: TRBV6-4; clone_size: NA; d_call: NA; j_call: TRBJ2-7; cdr3_aa: CASSARGGYEQYF; cdr3_nt: TGTGCCAGCAGCGCGAGGGGGGGGTACGAGCAGTACTTC
v_call: TRBV4-1; clone_size: once; d_call: TRBD2; j_call: TRBJ2-3; cdr3_aa: CASSPEHAGADTQYF; cdr3_nt: TGCGCCAGCAGCCCAGAACACGCGGGGGCAGATACGCAGTATTTT
v_call: TRBV14; clone_size: NA; d_call: TRBD2; j_call: TRBJ2-1; cdr3_aa: CASSQGAGGSSYNEQFF; cdr3_nt: TGTGCCAGCAGCCAAGGGGCCGGCGGGAGCTCCTACAATGAGCAGTTCTTC
v_call: TRBV5-1; clone_size: NA; d_call: TRBD1; j_call: TRBJ2-6; cdr3_aa: CASSLGDRGPPGANVLTF; cdr3_nt: TGCGCCAGCAGCCTTGGGGACAGGGGGCCCCCTGGGGCCAACGTCCTGACTTTC
v_call: TRBV19; clone_size: NA; d_call: TRBD1; j_call: TRBJ1-1; cdr3_aa: CASTWTGNTEAFF; cdr3_nt: TGTGCCAGTACCTGGACAGGGAACACTGAAGCTTTCTTT
v_call: TRBV27; clone_size: NA; d_call: TRBD1; j_call: TRBJ1-1; cdr3_aa: CASSQTGEARTEAFF; cdr3_nt: TGTGCCAGCAGCCAGACAGGGGAAGCTAGGACTGAAGCTTTCTTT
v_call: TRBV6-5; clone_size: once; d_call: TRBD2; j_call: TRBJ2-7; cdr3_aa: CASSRASGSYEQYF; cdr3_nt: TGTGCCAGCAGTAGGGCTAGCGGCTCCTACGAGCAGTACTTC
v_call: TRBV15; clone_size: few; d_call: NA; j_call: TRBJ1-2; cdr3_aa: CATSPLGEDVLGGYTF; cdr3_nt: TGTGCCACCAGCCCACTCGGGGAAGACGTCCTCGGGGGCTACACCTTC
v_call: TRBV5-4; clone_size: NA; d_call: TRBD1; j_call: TRBJ1-1; cdr3_aa: CASRAGGLSTEAFF; cdr3_nt: TGTGCCAGCAGAGCAGGGGGCTTGAGTACTGAAGCTTTCTTT
v_call: TRBV6-5; clone_size: NA; d_call: NA; j_call: TRBJ2-5; cdr3_aa: CASSYSVLLQETQYF; cdr3_nt: TGTGCCAGCAGTTACTCAGTTCTTCTACAAGAGACCCAGTACTTC
v_call: TRBV21-1; clone_size: NA; d_call: NA; j_call: TRBJ2-6; cdr3_aa: CASTRTGGLSGANVLTF; cdr3_nt: TGTGCCAGCACCCGGACAGGGGGACTCTCTGGGGCCAACGTCCTGACTTTC
v_call: TRBV4-1; clone_size: NA; d_call: TRBD1; j_call: TRBJ2-3; cdr3_aa: CASSYSGTGTDTQYF; cdr3_nt: TGCGCCAGCAGCTATTCCGGGACAGGGACAGATACGCAGTATTTT